A selection of T cell receptor beta chains follows, all from one sample in a study of cytomegalovirus exposure and HLA in healthy donors. Clones were read by immunoSEQ multiplex PCR, and TCRdb kept only the in-frame ones, dropping some. This sample has 170,000 or so clones, with 80% found just once. Sequenced input: PBMCs. These receptors all come from a male donor in good health and CMV-seropositive. Both conserved end residues are trimmed from each CDR3. Each record gives: J gene, V gene, CDR3 protein.

>TRBJ2-1|TRBV9
ASSSPSLLSSYNEQF
>TRBJ1-1|TRBV4-2
ASSQATGQGAAEAF
>TRBJ2-2|TRBV19
ASSPPGTGELF
>TRBJ1-3|TRBV21-1
ASSHWHRGRPGNTIY
>TRBJ2-3|TRBV2
ASNYRTDTQY
>TRBJ2-2|TRBV5-1
ASSLPLGGELF
>TRBJ2-3|TRBV5-1
ASSFSSLGSTDTQY
>TRBJ1-1|TRBV6-5
ASRKTGMNTEAF
>TRBJ2-1|TRBV9
ASGLFNNEQF
>TRBJ1-4|TRBV19
ATRQGFLSNEKLF
>TRBJ2-7|TRBV11-3
ASSLDPERARYEQY
>TRBJ1-2|TRBV19
ASSIDHALSNGYT
>TRBJ1-3|TRBV15
ATSRETGFGNTIY
>TRBJ1-5|TRBV7-9
SSSFGTGGTGQPQH
>TRBJ2-7|TRBV30
AWSSGGGSGQY
>TRBJ2-2|TRBV5-1
ASSLVLSTGELF
>TRBJ2-3|TRBV5-1
ASSSQRETSGPATDTQY
>TRBJ1-1|TRBV14
ASSRQGDAF
>TRBJ2-7|TRBV19
ASSPGNAGYEQY
>NA|TRBV27
ASSLDSVALYEQY
>TRBJ1-1|TRBV5-1
ASSLGATSSTEAF
>TRBJ2-2|TRBV7-6
ASSHGAGGPRTGELF
>TRBJ2-2|TRBV18
ASSQGQGTGELF
>TRBJ1-1|TRBV28
ASSWGQELQNTEAF
>TRBJ1-3|TRBV5-1
ASSLVGNSGNTIY
>TRBJ2-2|TRBV7-9
SSSIDFRGEPF
>TRBJ2-7|TRBV7-9
SSSHRGRYEQY
>TRBJ2-1|TRBV5-1
ASSSPPWSAVHGNEQF
>TRBJ2-7|TRBV2
ASSEARLGLGTYEQY
>TRBJ1-2|TRBV14
ASTRTGTNYGYT
>TRBJ2-4|TRBV4-2
ASSQESGGPRIQY
>TRBJ1-1|TRBV7-2
ASSLDRDVDTEAF
>TRBJ1-4|TRBV7-7
ASSLVRGQELF
>TRBJ2-1|TRBV29-1
SVEEQGTLYNEQF
>NA|TRBV5-6
ASSFYRGYYEQY
>TRBJ2-7|TRBV19
ASSIASSASSYEQY